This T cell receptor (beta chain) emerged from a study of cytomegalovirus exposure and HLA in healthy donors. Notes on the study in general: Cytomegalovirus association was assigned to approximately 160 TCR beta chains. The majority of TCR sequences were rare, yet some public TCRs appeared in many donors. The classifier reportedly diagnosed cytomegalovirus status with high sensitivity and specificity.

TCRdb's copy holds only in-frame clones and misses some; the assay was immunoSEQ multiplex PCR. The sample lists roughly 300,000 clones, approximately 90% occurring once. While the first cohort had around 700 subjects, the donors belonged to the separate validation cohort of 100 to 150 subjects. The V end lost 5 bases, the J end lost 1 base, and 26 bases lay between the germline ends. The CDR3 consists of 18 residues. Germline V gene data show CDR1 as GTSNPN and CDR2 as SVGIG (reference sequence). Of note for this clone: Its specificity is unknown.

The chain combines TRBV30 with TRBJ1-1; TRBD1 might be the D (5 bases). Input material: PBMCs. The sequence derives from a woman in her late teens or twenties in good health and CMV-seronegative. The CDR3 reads CAWDRGGLYGQANTEAFF. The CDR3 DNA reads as TGTGCCTGGGACCGAGGTGGGCTTTACGGACAAGCGAACACTGAAGCTTTCTTT.